A single sample gave rise to the 21 T cell receptor beta chains below, sequenced in a study of cytomegalovirus exposure and HLA in healthy donors. A multiplex PCR was run with 60 Vbeta primers and 13 Jbeta primers. Measured with immunoSEQ multiplex PCR; TCRdb has only the in-frame clones, and not every one. The data contain 150,000 to 200,000 clones, around three quarters of them seen just once; the ten biggest clones take up under 2%. Material for sequencing was PBMCs. The origin of the receptors is a man aged 25-45 years in good health and CMV-seronegative.

This clone showed up just once. The chain combines TRBV15 with TRBJ2-1; 9 bases are a match to TRBD2. This CDR3 is 16 amino acids long. Germline V gene lookup returns CDR1 LNHNV and CDR2 YYDKDF (reference sequence). V was pared by 0 bases and J by 9 bases, with 9 bases of the junction left unmatched. DNA of the CDR3: TGTGCCACCAGCAGAGATCCGACGACTAGCGGAGCTGAGCAGTTCTTC. It specifies CATSRDPTTSGAEQFF.

Notes on this clone: Other DNA variants within this sample encode the same CDR3. The chain has TRBV6-1 and TRBJ1-1; 9 bases align to TRBD1. V was pared by 4 bases and J by 4 bases, with 7 bases of the junction left unmatched. CDR3 length: 15 amino acids. Germline CDR1 reads MNHNS; CDR2 reads SASEGT. CDR3 amino acids: CASSAPDRGSTEAFF. The CDR3 DNA is TGTGCCAGCAGTGCACCGGACAGGGGATCCACTGAAGCTTTCTTT.

The chain recombines TRBV7-9 with TRBJ2-7, with a possible D match to TRBD1 (5 bases). This CDR3 has 12 residues. V lost 2 bases to trimming and J lost 5 bases, with 7 bases between them. Germline CDR1 is SEHNR and CDR2 is FQNEAQ (reference sequence). In nucleotides, the CDR3 is TGTGCCAGCAGCTTACAGGGCCACGAGCAGTACTTC. It yields the protein CASSLQGHEQYF.

This clone was counted ten times or more. J is TRBJ2-5 and V is TRBV4-2; TRBD1 matches 10 bases. The V gene's germline CDR1 is LGHNA and CDR2 YNFKEQ. The CDR3 consists of 17 residues. The V segment lost 0 bases and the J segment 4 bases; nucleotides outside the gene matches: 8. The CDR3 reads CASSQELADRGRETQYF. DNA of the CDR3: TGTGCCAGCAGCCAAGAACTAGCCGACAGGGGGCGAGAGACCCAGTACTTC.

V and J are TRBV2 and TRBJ2-7, with D possibly matching TRBD2 (5 bases). The CDR3 is 13 amino acids. Deletions cut 6 bases from V and 1 base from J, with 10 bases between. The germline V gene encodes CDR1 SNHLY and CDR2 FYNNEI. The CDR3 DNA sequence: TGTGCCAGCAGACCTCCGGGGTCCTACGAGCAGTACTTC. This gives the protein CASRPPGSYEQYF.

V usage is TRBV28 and J usage is TRBJ1-1; D remains ambiguous. This CDR3 region has 14 residues. Deletions cut 6 bases from V and 4 bases from J, with 15 bases between. The germline gives CDR1 MDHEN, CDR2 SYDVKM. In DNA form, the CDR3 reads TGTGCCAGCAGACCATCGAGGGAAGTCACTGAAGCTTTCTTT. Translating it yields CASRPSREVTEAFF.

The gene calls are TRBV11-2 and TRBJ1-3; tentative D call: TRBD1 (6 bases). Germline V CDR1 and CDR2: SGHAT, FQNNGV. The CDR3 spans 15 residues. V was trimmed by 4 bases and J by 0 bases, leaving 10 bases between them. CDR3 nucleotides: TGTGCCAGCAGCTCCATCAGGGGCTCTGGAAACACCATATATTTT. Amino acids: CASSSIRGSGNTIYF.

Points on this clone: The sample contains more than one DNA sequence encoding this CDR3. The genes are TRBV5-1 and TRBJ1-5; a weak D match, TRBD1 (6 bases). The CDR3 contains 14 residues. V was clipped by 4 bases and J by 3 bases, with 11 bases between them. CDR1 and CDR2 (germline): SGHRS, YFSETQ. This chain's CDR3 is CASSPTGPNQPQHF. CDR3 DNA: TGCGCCAGCAGCCCTACAGGGCCCAATCAGCCCCAGCATTTT.

The V and J genes are TRBV5-1 and TRBJ2-1, with 11 bases fitting TRBD2. V dropped 4 bases and J dropped 6; count of bases not matched to a gene: 6. This CDR3 is 15 amino acids long. CDR1 is SGHRS, CDR2 YFSETQ, per germline. The CDR3 here is CASSRTSGQVNEQFF. DNA for the CDR3: TGCGCCAGCAGCCGGACTAGCGGGCAGGTCAATGAGCAGTTCTTC.

The J gene is TRBJ1-2, the V gene TRBV10-3, with D unresolved. V was clipped by 5 bases and J by 3 bases, with 10 bases between them. The CDR3 sequence is 13 residues long. CDR1 is ENHRY and CDR2 is SYGVKD in the germline V gene. CDR3 DNA sequence: TGTGCCATCAGTTGGAGTAGAGACTATGGCTACACCTTC. Its protein is CAISWSRDYGYTF.

The chain uses TRBV27 and TRBJ2-7; 7 positions match TRBD2. Germline V lookup: CDR1 MNHEY, CDR2 SMNVEV (reference sequence). CDR3 size: 17 residues. Unmatched junction bases numbered 13, after V lost 5 bases and J lost 0 bases. This CDR3 is CASSPTTLAASSYEQYF. The CDR3 region has the DNA TGTGCCAGCAGTCCCACAACGCTAGCGGCGAGCTCCTACGAGCAGTACTTC.

This sequence joins TRBV6-1 and TRBJ2-7; TRBD2 is a possible D gene (6 bases). Trimming stripped 8 bases from V and 2 bases from J, with 7 bases between. Germline V gene data show CDR1 as MNHNS and CDR2 as SASEGT. There are 11 residues in the CDR3. CDR3 region: CASGGTYEQYF. CDR3 in DNA: TGTGCCAGCGGAGGGACCTACGAGCAGTACTTC.

The chain carries TRBV7-9 and TRBJ2-1, with TRBD1 matching over 9 bases. The ends lost 1 base at V and 5 bases at J; junction bases unmatched: 6. Germline values: CDR1 SEHNR, CDR2 FQNEAQ (reference sequence). This CDR3 comprises 16 residues. CDR3 DNA sequence: TGTGCCAGCAGCTTAGGGTGGGACAGGGTTAACAATGAGCAGTTCTTC. It yields the protein CASSLGWDRVNNEQFF.

The chain recombines TRBV7-9 with TRBJ1-1; D gene unclear. Germline V CDR1 and CDR2: SEHNR, FQNEAQ (reference sequence). This CDR3 has 11 residues. Trimming took 7 bases from V and 1 from J, leaving 4 bases between them. The chain's CDR3 is CASNKNTEAFF. The DNA of the CDR3 is TGTGCCAGCAACAAGAACACTGAAGCTTTCTTT. Variable domain in full (rest from reference TRBV7-9 and TRBJ1-1): DTGVSQNPRHKITKRGQNVTFRCDPISEHNRLYWYRQTLGQGPEFLTYFQNEAQLEKSRLLSDRFSAERPKGSFSTLEIQRTEQGDSAMYLCASNKNTEAFFGQGTRLTVV.

The chain employs TRBV5-4 and TRBJ2-1, with 10 bases that match TRBD2. CDR3 length: 16 residues. V lost 4 bases, J lost 4 bases, and 8 bases stayed unmatched. Germline V gene sequence: CDR1 SGHNT, CDR2 YYREEE (reference sequence). The CDR3 coding sequence is TGTGCCAGCAGCCTCAGGACTAGCGGCAGGTACAATGAGCAGTTCTTC. This sequence encodes CASSLRTSGRYNEQFF.

V and J are TRBV11-2 and TRBJ2-7; TRBD2 aligns across 8 bases. With V trimmed by 3 bases and J by 3 bases, 4 bases remained unmatched. CDR3 length: 14 amino acids. Germline CDR1 reads SGHAT; CDR2 reads FQNNGV. CDR3 in DNA: TGTGCCAGCAGCTTGGGGACTAGTTACTACGAGCAGTACTTC. Its translation is CASSLGTSYYEQYF.

The gene calls are TRBV5-1 and TRBJ2-2; no definite D call. Deletions cut 4 bases from V and 2 bases from J, with 9 bases between. Germline CDR1 and CDR2: SGHRS and YFSETQ. The length of the CDR3 is 14 residues. CDR3 DNA: TGCGCCAGCAGCCCCAAGACTAACACCGGGGAGCTGTTTTTT. The encoded protein is CASSPKTNTGELFF.

The chain has TRBV9 and TRBJ2-5; 9 nucleotides match TRBD2. CDR1 and CDR2 (germline): SGDLS, YYNGEE. Unmatched junction bases numbered 5, after V lost 3 bases and J lost 2 bases. This CDR3 contains 15 residues. CDR3 coding DNA: TGTGCCAGCAGCGACGGACTAGCGAGACAAGAGACCCAGTACTTC. Amino acids: CASSDGLARQETQYF.

This chain joins TRBV28 and TRBJ1-1; TRBD1 matches at 10 bases. V was pared by 8 bases and J by 0 bases, with 3 bases of the junction left unmatched. Per germline, CDR1 MDHEN and CDR2 SYDVKM. This CDR3 has 14 amino acids. CDR3 sequence reads: CASGTGAMNTEAFF. As DNA, the CDR3 is TGTGCCAGCGGGACAGGGGCCATGAACACTGAAGCTTTCTTT.

The genes are TRBV29-1 and TRBJ2-1; tentative D call: TRBD2 (6 bases). The germline gives CDR1 SQVTM, CDR2 ANQGSEA. CDR3 length equals 13 residues. V dropped 1 base and J dropped 3 bases, with 7 bases sitting between them. The CDR3 region is CSVEVSGYNEQFF. The CDR3 DNA reads TGCAGCGTTGAAGTTAGCGGCTACAATGAGCAGTTCTTC.

This chain joins TRBV6-6 and TRBJ2-7; D may be TRBD1 (5 bases). V was trimmed by 5 bases and J by 2 bases, leaving 13 bases between them. The V gene's germline CDR1 is MNHNY and CDR2 SVGAGI (reference sequence). This CDR3 has 14 amino acids. The CDR3: CASSENRLPYEQYF. CDR3 coding DNA: TGTGCCAGCAGTGAGAACAGGCTACCCTACGAGCAGTACTTC.